One T cell receptor (beta chain) is described in this entry. The antigen is unknown. The data belong to a study of cytomegalovirus exposure and HLA in healthy donors. Study-wide results and limits: Common viral pathogens were later found to be apparently linked to several of the most significant clusters.

In the PCR, 60 Vbeta and 13 Jbeta primers were used. Method: immunoSEQ multiplex PCR; TCRdb's copy keeps in-frame clones and lacks some. The sample includes some 100,000 clones, 73% of them seen just once. The CDR3 covers 17 residues. V shed 0 bases and J shed 0 bases, with 10 bases lying between them. Germline V gene sequence: CDR1 SGHRS, CDR2 YFSETQ. This clonotype was sampled from a man between 35 and 55 years old in good health and CMV-seronegative. The sample consisted of PBMCs. V and J are TRBV5-1 and TRBJ1-6; no clear D. CDR3 region: CASSLGHASSYNSPLHF. In DNA, the CDR3 is TGCGCCAGCAGCTTGGGCCACGCTAGCTCCTATAATTCACCCCTCCACTTT.